One sample yielded the 9 T cell receptor beta chains listed below, sequenced in a study of control samples from healthy donors and cancer patients. Repertoires were generated with immunoSEQ multiplex PCR, while TCRdb's copy carries only in-frame clones and drops some. Among 60,000 to 75,000 clones, over 70% were seen once, and the ten largest hold under 30%. The material sequenced was blood. These receptors all stem from a man over 45 in good health.

The V call is TRBV29-1, the J call TRBJ1-1; tentative D call: TRBD1 (5 bases). The CDR3 runs 11 residues. Germline V lookup: CDR1 SQVTM, CDR2 ANQGSEA. CDR3 nucleotides: TGCAGTTTCAGGGTTGGGCCTGAAGCTTTCTTT. Its protein is CSFRVGPEAFF.

The chain recombines TRBV5-1 with TRBJ2-5; 10 bases are a match to TRBD2. Germline loops: CDR1 SGHRS, CDR2 YFSETQ. V was pared by 3 bases and J by 2 bases, with 13 bases of the junction left unmatched. The CDR3 loop spans 18 amino acids. CDR3 sequence reads: CASSWDGVAGGKQETQYF. The CDR3 DNA follows: TGCGCCAGCAGCTGGGACGGGGTAGCGGGGGGAAAGCAAGAGACCCAGTACTTC.

The chain couples TRBV7-2 to TRBJ2-3; D not certain. CDR1 SGHTA and CDR2 FQGNSA come from the germline V gene. This CDR3 is built from 15 residues. V was shortened by 4 bases and J by 1 base, with 12 bases between the two germline ends. CDR3 protein: CASSSDRVGTDTQYF. The CDR3, as DNA: TGTGCCAGCAGCTCAGATAGAGTGGGCACAGATACGCAGTATTTT.

The gene calls are TRBV7-3 and TRBJ2-1, with D possibly being TRBD2 (7 bases). The CDR3 length is 15 residues. Germline CDR1 SGHTA, CDR2 FQGTGA. The V gene lost 5 bases and the J gene lost 7 bases, with 18 bases spanning the gap. The CDR3 reads CASSAQGGGRNEQFF. CDR3 nucleotide sequence: TGTGCCAGCAGCGCCCAGGGCGGGGGCCGTAATGAGCAGTTCTTC. Full variable domain (remainder filled in from reference TRBV7-3 and TRBJ2-1): GAGVSQTPSNKVTEKGKYVELRCDPISGHTALYWYRQSLGQGPEFLIYFQGTGAADDSGLPNDRFFAVRPEGSVSTLKIQRTERGDSAVYLCASSAQGGGRNEQFFGPGTRLTVL.

This CDR3 is CASRNGGTGELFF. In DNA, the CDR3 is TGTGCCAGCAGGAATGGAGGGACCGGGGAGCTGTTTTTT. V and J are TRBV12-3 or TRBV12-4 and TRBJ2-2; D may be TRBD2 (6 bases). The CDR3 sequence is 13 residues long. The V and J ends lost 6 bases and 5 bases respectively, with 10 bases between them.

The chain employs TRBV5-1 and TRBJ2-7; unclear D gene. This CDR3 is 14 amino acids long. Trimming took 4 bases from V and 3 from J, leaving 14 bases between them. Germline lookup yields CDR1 SGHRS and CDR2 YFSETQ. CDR3 amino acids: CASSIVGRHYEQYF. The CDR3, as DNA: TGCGCCAGCAGCATCGTAGGACGTCACTACGAGCAGTACTTC.

J is TRBJ1-1 and V is TRBV6-1, with TRBD1 as a possible D gene (6 bases). The CDR3 extends over 15 amino acids. Trimming removed 2 bases at V and 6 bases at J, with 16 bases between. Germline V lookup: CDR1 MNHNS, CDR2 SASEGT. The CDR3 loop reads CASSELTGLLPEAFF. The CDR3 nucleotides read TGTGCCAGCAGTGAACTAACAGGGCTTTTACCTGAAGCTTTCTTT.

The rearrangement joins TRBV6-5 to TRBJ1-1; 7 bases agree with TRBD1. V lost 1 base, J lost 6 bases, and 11 bases stayed unmatched. The CDR3 covers 16 residues. The germline V gene has CDR1 MNHEY and CDR2 SVGAGI. The CDR3 sequence is CASSYFGGQIRAEAFF. The CDR3 DNA is TGTGCCAGCAGTTACTTTGGGGGACAGATAAGGGCTGAAGCTTTCTTT.

J is TRBJ2-1 and V is TRBV5-1; tentatively, D is TRBD1 (5 bases). Per the germline V gene, CDR1 is SGHRS and CDR2 is YFSETQ. V lost 10 bases, J lost 7 bases, and 21 bases lay in between. The CDR3 sequence is 14 residues long. In DNA form, the CDR3 reads TGCGCCCCCCCGGAAGGACAAAAAGGGAATGAGCAGTTCTTC. It yields the protein CAPPEGQKGNEQFF. Together with reference TRBV5-1 and TRBJ2-1, the CDR3 gives the full variable domain: KAGVTQTPRYLIKTRGQQVTLSCSPISGHRSVSWYQQTPGQGLQFLFEYFSETQRNKGNFPGRFSGRQFSNSRSEMNVSTLELGDSALYLCAPPEGQKGNEQFFGPGTRLTVL.